This is a list of T cell receptor beta chains from one sample in a study of response to subunit inactivated influenza vaccine. TCRdb ran MiXCR on the RT-PCR reads and lists one entry per CDR3 protein. The sample has approximately 700,000 distinct CDR3 sequences; approximately 14% are singletons. The sample was PBMCs from blood, taken about 13 days after vaccination. These receptors originate from a man over 45 who received an inactivated influenza vaccine. The CDR3 runs from the conserved cysteine through the conserved F or W. Each record gives: D gene, clone size, CDR3 length, V gene, J gene, CDR3 DNA, CDR3 protein. The D gene is left open where the match is weak. Only part of the rows carry a size: once, few, many, or a class if the clone is expanded.

TRBD2	few	17	TRBV5-5	TRBJ2-2	TGTGCCAGCAGCTTGGCATCGCGGGGGGCGAACACCGGGGAGCTGTTTTTT	CASSLASRGANTGELFF
NA	few	15	TRBV11-1	TRBJ2-1	TGTGCCAGCAGCTTATTTCTAGCAGGAGGTAATGAGCAGTTCTTC	CASSLFLAGGNEQFF
TRBD1	many	15	TRBV29-1	TRBJ2-2	TGCAGCGTCCTACAACAGGGGGCAAATACCGGGGAGCTGTTTTTT	CSVLQQGANTGELFF
TRBD2	few	15	TRBV3-1	TRBJ2-1	TGTGCCAGCAGCCAGCGGGAGGGATCCTACAATGAGCAGTTCTTC	CASSQREGSYNEQFF
NA	NA	12	TRBV4-3	TRBJ2-3	TGCGCCAGCAGCCAAGGCTCCAATACGCAGTATTTT	CASSQGSNTQYF
NA	NA	12	TRBV19	TRBJ1-1	TGTGCCAGTATCGGGGATCTCACTGAAGCTTTCTTT	CASIGDLTEAFF
NA	NA	13	TRBV2	TRBJ1-4	TGTGCCAGCATAGAATCGGAAAATGAAAAACTGTTTTTT	CASIESENEKLFF
NA	few	14	TRBV9	TRBJ2-5	TGTGCCAGCAGTCGGGGACTCCCCCAAGAGACCCAGTACTTC	CASSRGLPQETQYF
NA	NA	14	TRBV20-1	TRBJ1-2	TGCAGTGCTAGAGATCGGACAGAATTTTATGGCTACACCTTC	CSARDRTEFYGYTF
NA	many	14	TRBV29-1	TRBJ2-3	TGCAGCGTTGGGTTGACAGGAGTAGGAGATACGCAGTATTTT	CSVGLTGVGDTQYF
NA	NA	15	TRBV4-1	TRBJ2-3	TGCGCCAGCAGCCAAACCGGGACTCGAGGGGATACGCAGTATTTT	CASSQTGTRGDTQYF
TRBD1	few	17	TRBV9	TRBJ2-2	TGTGCCAGCAGCCCGGACAGGGGGGGACATAGGACCGGGGAGCTGTTTTTT	CASSPDRGGHRTGELFF
NA	NA	14	TRBV5-1	TRBJ2-7	TGCGCCAGCAGTAAACATGTCGGTACCTACGAGCAGTACTTC	CASSKHVGTYEQYF
TRBD1	few	15	TRBV6-1	TRBJ2-7	TGTGCCAGCACCCAACAGGGGGCTGAGTTCTACGAGCAGTACTTC	CASTQQGAEFYEQYF
NA	NA	10	TRBV4-2	TRBJ1-1	TGTGCCAGCAGGGACGGCGAAGCTTTCTTT	CASRDGEAFF
NA	few	12	TRBV20-1	TRBJ2-7	TGCAGTGCTAGAGGGACGGGGCTCGAGCAGTACTTC	CSARGTGLEQYF
TRBD2	NA	12	TRBV6-2/TRBV6-3	TRBJ2-3	TGTGCCAGCAGTTACGGGGGGGGTACGCAGTATTTT	CASSYGGGTQYF
NA	NA	14	TRBV12-3/TRBV12-4	TRBJ2-7	TGTGCCAGCAGCTTAGCGAGGGAGGTACAAGAGCAGTACTTC	CASSLAREVQEQYF
NA	NA	13	TRBV29-1	TRBJ2-1	TGCAGCGTTGAACCCCTGTCCGGTAATGAGCAGTTCTTC	CSVEPLSGNEQFF
TRBD2	few	16	TRBV4-2	TRBJ2-2	TGTGCCAGCAGCCAACGGACTAGCGGGAGCGCCGGGGAGCTGTTTTTT	CASSQRTSGSAGELFF
NA	few	19	TRBV6-2/TRBV6-3	TRBJ2-6	TGTGCCAGCAGTCTGACACTGGACAGCTCCTACTCTGGGGCCAACGTCCTGACTTTC	CASSLTLDSSYSGANVLTF
NA	many	12	TRBV20-1	TRBJ1-1	TGCAGTGCCCCCTTTCATACTGGGGAAGCTTTCTTT	CSAPFHTGEAFF
NA	NA	16	TRBV4-3	TRBJ2-3	TGCGCCAGCAGCCAAGTTAGCGGAATAGGGTCAGATACGCAGTATTTT	CASSQVSGIGSDTQYF
NA	NA	13	TRBV20-1	TRBJ1-1	TGCAGTGCCACGACAGGCATGAACACTGAAGCTTTCTTT	CSATTGMNTEAFF
NA	few	11	TRBV6-1	TRBJ2-7	TGTGCCAGCCCGGGCTTCTACGAGCAGTACTTC	CASPGFYEQYF